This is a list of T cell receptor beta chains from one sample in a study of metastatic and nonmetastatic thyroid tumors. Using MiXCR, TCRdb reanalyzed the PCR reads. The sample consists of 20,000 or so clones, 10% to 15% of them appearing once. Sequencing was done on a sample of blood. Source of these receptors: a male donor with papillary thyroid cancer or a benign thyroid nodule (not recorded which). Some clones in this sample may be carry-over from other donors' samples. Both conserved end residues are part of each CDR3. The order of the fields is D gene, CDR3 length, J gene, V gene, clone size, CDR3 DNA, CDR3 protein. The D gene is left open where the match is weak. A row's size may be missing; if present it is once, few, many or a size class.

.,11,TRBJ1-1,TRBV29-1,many,TGCAGCGTGGATCCGAACACTGAAGCTTTCTTT,CSVDPNTEAFF
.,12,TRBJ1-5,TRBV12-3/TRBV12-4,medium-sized,TGTGCCAGCAGTTTGCGATTGCAGCCCCAGCATTTT,CASSLRLQPQHF
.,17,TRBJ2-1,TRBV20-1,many,TGCAGTGCTACGGACAGCGGAGAGCGGATCTCCTACAATGAGCAGTTCTTC,CSATDSGERISYNEQFF
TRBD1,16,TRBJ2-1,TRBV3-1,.,TGTGCCAGCAGCCAGGGCGGGACAGGGGTGGACAATGAGCAGTTCTTC,CASSQGGTGVDNEQFF
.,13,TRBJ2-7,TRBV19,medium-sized,TGTGCCAGTAGTCGGGACTTAAGTTACGAGCAGTACTTC,CASSRDLSYEQYF
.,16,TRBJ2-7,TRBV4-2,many,TGTGCCAGCAGCCAAGGGCGCAGATGGGACTCCTACGAGCAGTACTTC,CASSQGRRWDSYEQYF
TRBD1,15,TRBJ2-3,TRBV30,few,TGTGCCGGGACAGGGGGACATAGTAGCACAGATACGCAGTATTTT,CAGTGGHSSTDTQYF
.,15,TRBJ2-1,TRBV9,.,TGTGCCAGCAGTCAGGGAGGAAACTCCTACAATGAGCAGTTCTTC,CASSQGGNSYNEQFF
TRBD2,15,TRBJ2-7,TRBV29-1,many,TGCAGCGTTGAAGGGGGACTAGCGGGTAAATACGAGCAGTACTTC,CSVEGGLAGKYEQYF
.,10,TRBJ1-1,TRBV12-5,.,TGTGCTAGTGGTTTGACAGCTCCAACTTTT,CASGLTAPTF
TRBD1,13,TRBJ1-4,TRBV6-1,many,TGTGCCAGCAGTGACAGGGGGGCAGAAAAACTGTTTTTT,CASSDRGAEKLFF
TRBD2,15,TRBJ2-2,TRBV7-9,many,TGTGCCAGCAGCTTGAGCGGGAGCTTTGGCCGGGAGCTGTTTTTT,CASSLSGSFGRELFF
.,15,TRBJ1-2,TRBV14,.,TGTGCCAGCAGCCCGACAGGCAGTACCATTTATGGCTACACCTTC,CASSPTGSTIYGYTF
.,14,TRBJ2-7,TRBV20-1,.,TGCAGTGCTACGAAGGGGGAGGGGCCCTACGAGCAGTACTTC,CSATKGEGPYEQYF
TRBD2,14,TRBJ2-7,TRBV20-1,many,TGCAGTGCCCCTAGTAGCGGGGGCTCCTACGAGCAGTACTTC,CSAPSSGGSYEQYF
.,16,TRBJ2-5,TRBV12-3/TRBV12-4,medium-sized,TGTGCCAGCAGCCCACCCCAACAGCCTCCTGAGGAGACCCAGTACTTC,CASSPPQQPPEETQYF
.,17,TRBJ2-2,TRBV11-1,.,TGTGCCAGCAGCTCATTAGTTGGGGCATCGGGGACCGGGGAGCTGTTTTTT,CASSSLVGASGTGELFF
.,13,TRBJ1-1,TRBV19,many,TGTGCCAGTAGTACCAGCCTGGATACTGAAGCTTTCTTT,CASSTSLDTEAFF
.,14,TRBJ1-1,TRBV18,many,TGTGCCAGCTCACCGACGCGGGCGCGGACTGAAGCTTTCTTT,CASSPTRARTEAFF
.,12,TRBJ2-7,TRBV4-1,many,TGCGCCAGCAGCCGACTGGCCTACGAGCAGTACTTC,CASSRLAYEQYF
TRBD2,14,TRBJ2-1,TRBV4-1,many,TGCGCCAGCAGCAAGCGGGAGATGGACAATGAGCAGTTCTTC,CASSKREMDNEQFF
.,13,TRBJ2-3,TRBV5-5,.,TGTGCCAGCAGTTCCGGGTTGTCCGATACGCAGTATTTT,CASSSGLSDTQYF
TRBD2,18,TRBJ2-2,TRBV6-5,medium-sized,TGTGCCAGCAGCTCCCGTTCGGCGAGCGGGAGGGCCCCCGGGGAGCTGTTTTTT,CASSSRSASGRAPGELFF
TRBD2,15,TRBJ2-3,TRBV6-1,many,TGTGCCAGCAGCAGACGGGCGGGAGAATCAGATACGCAGTATTTT,CASSRRAGESDTQYF
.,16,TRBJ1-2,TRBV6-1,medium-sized,TGTGCCAGCAGTGAAGCCGCAGCAATCTCCTACTATGGCTACACCTTC,CASSEAAAISYYGYTF
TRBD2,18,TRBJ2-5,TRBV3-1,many,TGTGCCAGCAGCCAAGAGTCCTCAGCGGGGTCGTACCAAGAGACCCAGTACTTC,CASSQESSAGSYQETQYF
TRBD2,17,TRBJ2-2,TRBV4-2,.,TGTGCCAGCAGCCCCGGGCTAGCGGGAGATCGGACCGGGGAGCTGTTTTTT,CASSPGLAGDRTGELFF
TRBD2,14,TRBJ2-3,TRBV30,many,TGTGCCTGGAAGAGGATAACTAGCGGGAGGACGCAGTATTTT,CAWKRITSGRTQYF
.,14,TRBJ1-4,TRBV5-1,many,TGCGCCAGCAGCTCTGGGGATTCAAATGAAAAACTGTTTTTT,CASSSGDSNEKLFF
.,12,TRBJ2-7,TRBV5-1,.,TGCGCCAGCGGGGGAGGTCGCGGCGAGCAGTACTTC,CASGGGRGEQYF
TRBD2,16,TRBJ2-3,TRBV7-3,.,TGTGCCAGCAGCTTAGTAGCGGGAGTCGGCTCAGATACACAGTATTTT,CASSLVAGVGSDTQYF
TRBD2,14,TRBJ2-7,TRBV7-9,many,TGTGCCAGCAGCGACAGCGGGACTACCTACGAGCAGTACTTC,CASSDSGTTYEQYF
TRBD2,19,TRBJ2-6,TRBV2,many,TGTGCCAGCAGCCACCGGAGGAAGCGGGAGATAGCTGGGGCCAACGTCCTGACTTTC,CASSHRRKREIAGANVLTF
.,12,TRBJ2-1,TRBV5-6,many,TGTGCCAGCAGCTTGTTGGTAGGACTGGGGTTCTTC,CASSLLVGLGFF
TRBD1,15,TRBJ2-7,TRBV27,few,TGTGCCAGCAGTTTGGGGACAGGGGGAAGCTACGAGCAGTACTTC,CASSLGTGGSYEQYF
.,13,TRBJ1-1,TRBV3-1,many,TGTGCCAGCAGCCAATATCTGGGGACTGAAGCTTTCTTT,CASSQYLGTEAFF
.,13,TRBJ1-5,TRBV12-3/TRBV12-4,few,TGTGCCAGCAGTTCGATAGGGAATCGGCCCCAGCATTTT,CASSSIGNRPQHF
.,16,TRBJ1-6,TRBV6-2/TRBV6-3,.,TGTGCCAGCACTCTCACGAGCGCGGCAGGGATTTCACCCCTCCACTTT,CASTLTSAAGISPLHF
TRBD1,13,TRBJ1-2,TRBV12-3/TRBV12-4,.,TGTGCCAGCAGTCCCAACCCGGACAGGGGATACACCTTC,CASSPNPDRGYTF
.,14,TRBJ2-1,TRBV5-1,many,TGCGCCAGCAGCTTGGGACAGTCTTACAATGAGCAGTTCTTC,CASSLGQSYNEQFF
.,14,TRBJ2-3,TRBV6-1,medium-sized,TGTGCCAGCAGCCCGGACGGGACTACAGATACGCAGTATTTT,CASSPDGTTDTQYF
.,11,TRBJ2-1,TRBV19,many,TGTGCCAGTAGTATAAGCAATGAGCAGTTCTTC,CASSISNEQFF
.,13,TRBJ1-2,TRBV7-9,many,TGTGCCAGCAGCCTAGTGCTTGACTATGGCTACACCTTC,CASSLVLDYGYTF
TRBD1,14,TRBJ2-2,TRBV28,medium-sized,TGTGCCATCCGGGGGACAGGGCGCACCGGGGAGCTGTTTTTT,CAIRGTGRTGELFF
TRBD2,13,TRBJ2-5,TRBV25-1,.,TGTGCCAGCCACCTCGCGGGGGAAGAGACCCAGTACTTC,CASHLAGEETQYF
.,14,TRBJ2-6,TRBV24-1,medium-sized,TGTGCCACTGAAGGGGGGACTGGGGCCAACGTCCTGACTTTC,CATEGGTGANVLTF
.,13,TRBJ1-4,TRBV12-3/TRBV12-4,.,TGTGCCAGCAGTAGGGGTGTGTATGAAAAACTGTTTTTT,CASSRGVYEKLFF
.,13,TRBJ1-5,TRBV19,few,TGTGCCAGTAGTATCCAGCCCAATCAGCCCCAGCATTTT,CASSIQPNQPQHF
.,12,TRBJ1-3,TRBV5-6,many,TGTGCCAGCCCGGACCCCTTGAACACCATATATTTT,CASPDPLNTIYF
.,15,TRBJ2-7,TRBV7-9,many,TGTGCCAGCAGCTTACCAAGCGGGCCCTCCTACGAGCAGTACTTC,CASSLPSGPSYEQYF
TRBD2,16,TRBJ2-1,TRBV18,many,TGTGCCAGCTCACAGGGAGGGACGGCGGGGGGCAATGAGCAGTTCTTC,CASSQGGTAGGNEQFF
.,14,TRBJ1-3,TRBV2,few,TGTGCCAGCACCGAAGGGAGACTCAGAAACACCATATATTTT,CASTEGRLRNTIYF
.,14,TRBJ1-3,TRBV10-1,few,TGCGCCAGCAGAACCAGACTCTCTGGAAACACCATATATTTT,CASRTRLSGNTIYF
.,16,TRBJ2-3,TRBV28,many,TGTGCCAGCAGTCCCCCCGGGGTCGGGAGCACAGATACGCAGTATTTT,CASSPPGVGSTDTQYF
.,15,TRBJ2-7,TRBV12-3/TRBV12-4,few,TGTGCCAGCACAGACACAAGAAAGGGCTCCTACGAGCAGTACTTC,CASTDTRKGSYEQYF
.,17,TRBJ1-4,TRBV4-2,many,TGTGCCAGCAGCCAAGATAGGGGAGCCAGGGCTAATGAAAAACTGTTTTTT,CASSQDRGARANEKLFF
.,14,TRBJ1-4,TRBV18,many,TGTGCCAGCTCACCGGGGGCAACTAATGAAAAACTGTTTTTT,CASSPGATNEKLFF